The clone carrying this T cell receptor beta chain was seen a few times. One junction end disagrees with the germline gene, perhaps due to a read error. The entry originates in a study of CD8+CD57+ T cells in acquired aplastic anemia. TCR beta VDJ and CDR3 profiles were obtained from a genomic DNA template. TCRdb re-called the reads with MiXCR, one entry per CDR3 protein. Of around 500,000 distinct CDR3 sequences in the sample, more than 25% are singletons; the top ten hold nearly 0.85%. CD8+CD57+ cell expansion, shown by flow cytometry, had occurred in the patients selected for sequencing. The sequencing sample was made of sorted CD4+, CD8+, or CD8+CD57+ T cells (not recorded which) from PBMCs. The receptor's source is a human donor with aplastic anemia.

The chain's CDR3 is CAGSGSYEQYF. CDR3 DNA: TGTGCCGGCAGCGGAAGCTACGAGCAGTACTTC. The chain combines TRBV7-9 with TRBJ2-7, with a weak D call TRBD2 (5 bases). CDR1 is SEHNR, CDR2 FQNEAQ, per germline (reference sequence). This CDR3 is built from 11 residues.